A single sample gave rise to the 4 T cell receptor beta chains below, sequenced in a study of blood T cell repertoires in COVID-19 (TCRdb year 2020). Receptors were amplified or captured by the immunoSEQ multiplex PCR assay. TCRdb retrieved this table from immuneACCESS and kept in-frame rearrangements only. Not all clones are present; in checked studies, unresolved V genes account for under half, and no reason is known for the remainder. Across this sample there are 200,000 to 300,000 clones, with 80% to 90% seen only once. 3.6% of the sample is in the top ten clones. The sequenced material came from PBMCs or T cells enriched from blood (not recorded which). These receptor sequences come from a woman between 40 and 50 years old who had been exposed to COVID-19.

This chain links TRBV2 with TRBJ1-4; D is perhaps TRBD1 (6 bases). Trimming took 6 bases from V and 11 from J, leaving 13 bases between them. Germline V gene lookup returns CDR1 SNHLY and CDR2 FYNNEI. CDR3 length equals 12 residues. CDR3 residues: CASRGGQAKLFF. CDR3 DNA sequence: TGTGCCAGCAGGGGGGGGCAGGCGAAACTGTTTTTT.

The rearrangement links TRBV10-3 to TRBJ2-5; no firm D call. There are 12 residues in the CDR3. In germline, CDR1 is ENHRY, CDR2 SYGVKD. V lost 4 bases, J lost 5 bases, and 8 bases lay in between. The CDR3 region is CAISAYKETQYF. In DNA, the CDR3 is TGTGCCATCAGTGCGTACAAGGAGACCCAGTACTTC.

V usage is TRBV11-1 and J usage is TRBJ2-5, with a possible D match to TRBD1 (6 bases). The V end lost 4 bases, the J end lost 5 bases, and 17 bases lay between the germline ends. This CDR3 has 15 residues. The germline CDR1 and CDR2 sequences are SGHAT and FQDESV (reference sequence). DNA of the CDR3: TGTGCCAGCAGCTCGACGGCAGGGGTGGGTGAGACCCAGTACTTC. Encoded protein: CASSSTAGVGETQYF.

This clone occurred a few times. The DNA of the CDR3 is TGTGCCATCTCTGGCGGGGGAGTAGGCAATGAGCAGTTCTTC. The encoded protein is CAISGGGVGNEQFF. This rearrangement joins TRBV10-3 to TRBJ2-1, with 7 bases aligning to TRBD2. The CDR3 totals 14 residues. V lost 8 bases to trimming and J lost 6 bases; unmatched junction nucleotides: 10. Germline-derived CDR1 and CDR2 are ENHRY and SYGVKD.